Shown below are 20 T cell receptor beta chains from a single sample sequenced in a study of beta chain features in type 1 diabetes. Findings and limits, study-wide: In every one of the four CD4+ subsets, TCRB CDR3s were moderately but significantly shorter in Type 1 diabetes patients.

Which antigens these TCRs recognize remains unknown. The authors reverse transcribed all of the isolated RNA, so sequencing captured expressed TCRB transcripts. Clones were read by immunoSEQ multiplex PCR, and TCRdb kept only the in-frame ones, dropping some. The sample carries about 660,000 clones, more than 12% recorded once. Sample: naive CD4+ T cells from blood. The origin of the receptors is a young man with type 1 diabetes.

The chain uses TRBV19 and TRBJ1-2; the D is unclear. Trimming took off 3 bases at V and 4 bases at J, with 12 bases between the two ends. Germline loops: CDR1 LNHDA, CDR2 SQIVND (reference sequence). The CDR3 spans 14 residues. CDR3 amino acids: CASSMGLTGYGYTF. Written as DNA, the CDR3 is TGTGCCAGTAGTATGGGCCTAACGGGCTATGGCTACACCTTC.

The genes are TRBV29-1 and TRBJ2-3, with D possibly matching TRBD2 (5 bases). This CDR3 contains 13 residues. Per the germline V gene, CDR1 is SQVTM and CDR2 is ANQGSEA. V was trimmed by 4 bases and J by 4 bases, leaving 12 bases between them. CDR3 loop: CSVVAAGPDTQYF. The CDR3 DNA reads as TGCAGCGTTGTAGCTGCGGGCCCAGATACGCAGTATTTT.

The rearrangement uses TRBV4-1 and TRBJ1-2, with TRBD1 identical over 7 bases. The ends lost 1 base at V and 2 bases at J; junction bases unmatched: 4. The CDR3 loop spans 15 amino acids. Germline assignment: CDR1 MGHRA and CDR2 YSYEKL. The CDR3 nucleotides read TGCGCCAGCAGCCAAGGACAGGGAGGGAACTATGGCTACACCTTC. Translation gives CASSQGQGGNYGYTF.

The chain carries TRBV7-9 and TRBJ1-2, with unresolved D. The V gene lost 1 base and the J gene lost 4 bases, with 10 bases spanning the gap. The germline gives CDR1 SEHNR, CDR2 FQNEAQ (reference sequence). The CDR3 runs 14 residues. The CDR3 nucleotides are TGTGCCAGCAGCTTAGGAGCCCCTGTCTATGGCTACACCTTC. It is translated as CASSLGAPVYGYTF. The variable domain in full, completed from reference TRBV7-9 and TRBJ1-2, reads DTGVSQNPRHKITKRGQNVTFRCDPISEHNRLYWYRQTLGQGPEFLTYFQNEAQLEKSRLLSDRFSAERPKGSFSTLEIQRTEQGDSAMYLCASSLGAPVYGYTFGSGTRLTVV.

V gene TRBV4-1 combines with J gene TRBJ1-2; D not resolved. The length of the CDR3 is 16 residues. Germline V lookup: CDR1 MGHRA, CDR2 YSYEKL. The germline V and J ends were trimmed by 4 bases and 2 bases, with 17 bases remaining between them. CDR3 residues: CASSLNGAGTNYGYTF. The CDR3 DNA is TGCGCCAGCAGCCTAAACGGCGCAGGCACCAACTATGGCTACACCTTC.

Only a few counts were recorded for this clone. The identical CDR3 is also encoded by other nucleotide sequences in the sample. The chain combines TRBV7-9 with TRBJ1-1; D not certain. This CDR3 region has 14 residues. V was clipped by 2 bases and J by 0 bases, with 7 bases between them. Germline V gene data show CDR1 as SEHNR and CDR2 as FQNEAQ (reference sequence). As DNA, the CDR3 is TGTGCCAGCAGCTTACTTTCGATGAACACTGAAGCTTTCTTT. Translation gives CASSLLSMNTEAFF.

This clone turned up a few times. The rearrangement uses TRBV29-1 and TRBJ1-1; D call uncertain. The CDR3 is 16 amino acids. CDR1 and CDR2 (germline): SQVTM, ANQGSEA. With 0 bases removed from V and 2 bases from J, the gap between germline ends came to 16 bases. DNA for the CDR3: TGCAGCGTTGAAGATCTCGTCGGATTCTCCAACACTGAAGCTTTCTTT. It codes for CSVEDLVGFSNTEAFF.

This clone was observed a handful of times. This chain connects TRBV7-9 to TRBJ1-4; D is uncertain. The CDR3 loop spans 15 amino acids. Germline V lookup: CDR1 SEHNR, CDR2 FQNEAQ (reference sequence). V lost 5 bases and J 0 bases, leaving 10 bases between the germline ends. The CDR3 region is CASSPRGTTNEKLFF. The CDR3 nucleotides are TGTGCCAGCAGCCCTCGTGGGACAACTAATGAAAAACTGTTTTTT. The full variable domain, rest sourced from reference TRBV7-9 and TRBJ1-4, is DTGVSQNPRHKITKRGQNVTFRCDPISEHNRLYWYRQTLGQGPEFLTYFQNEAQLEKSRLLSDRFSAERPKGSFSTLEIQRTEQGDSAMYLCASSPRGTTNEKLFFGSGTQLSVL.

Details on this clone: Additional DNA sequences in this sample encode the identical CDR3. This chain links TRBV7-2 with TRBJ2-5; D gene unclear. This CDR3 is 13 amino acids long. The V and J ends lost 1 base and 1 base respectively, with 4 bases between them. Per germline, CDR1 SGHTA and CDR2 FQGNSA. CDR3 coding DNA: TGTGCCAGCAGCTTAGTGGGCCAAGAGACCCAGTACTTC. Translating it yields CASSLVGQETQYF.

This clone has just a few counts. The chain employs TRBV5-1 and TRBJ2-5, with D possibly called TRBD1 or TRBD2 (6 bases each). V lost 4 bases and J lost 4, with 17 bases in between. Germline CDR1 reads SGHRS; CDR2 reads YFSETQ. The CDR3 runs to 15 residues. Here the CDR3 DNA reads TGCGCCAGCAGCGACCCTTTGGGGGGCAGAGAGACCCAGTACTTC. As protein: CASSDPLGGRETQYF.

The CDR3 nucleotides read TGTGCCTGGGACGGGACAGGAGCAGACGAGCAGTACTTC. Protein product: CAWDGTGADEQYF. The chain has TRBV30 and TRBJ2-7, with TRBD1 matching over 8 bases. V lost 5 bases and J lost 5; bases outside the gene matches: 8. CDR3 length: 13 residues. Germline CDR1 GTSNPN, CDR2 SVGIG (reference sequence).

This clone was seen a few times. V usage is TRBV18 and J usage is TRBJ2-5; no reliable D call. Trimming removed 2 bases from V and 1 base from J, with 11 bases in between. The CDR3 loop spans 15 amino acids. Germline V gene lookup returns CDR1 KGHSH and CDR2 LQKENI. In DNA form, the CDR3 reads TGTGCCAGCTCACCAAGCGTCAGTTCCCAAGAGACCCAGTACTTC. This gives the protein CASSPSVSSQETQYF.

There are a few counts of this clone. This chain joins TRBV27 and TRBJ1-4; 8 bases align to TRBD1. The CDR3 spans 15 residues. V gave up 5 bases and J gave up 5 bases; unmatched junction bases: 7. Germline lookup yields CDR1 MNHEY and CDR2 SMNVEV (reference sequence). Here the CDR3 reads CASSREDRANEKLFF. CDR3 DNA sequence: TGTGCCAGCAGTAGGGAGGACAGGGCAAATGAAAAACTGTTTTTT.

In this sample, this clone turned up a few times. The gene calls are TRBV30 and TRBJ2-2; maybe TRBD1 (6 bases). The CDR3 spans 14 residues. In germline, CDR1 is GTSNPN, CDR2 SVGIG (reference sequence). Deletions cut 6 bases from V and 4 bases from J, with 15 bases between. CDR3 protein: CACLQGPGTGELFF. In DNA, the CDR3 is TGTGCCTGCCTACAGGGTCCGGGCACCGGGGAGCTGTTTTTT.

This clone was observed a few times. The chain combines TRBV30 with TRBJ1-5, with a weak D call TRBD1 (6 bases). The germline V gene has CDR1 GTSNPN and CDR2 SVGIG (reference sequence). V was shortened by 1 base and J by 5 bases, with 15 bases between the two germline ends. This CDR3 is built from 15 residues. The CDR3: CAWSATGRRDQPQHF. In DNA, the CDR3 is TGTGCCTGGAGTGCCACAGGGAGAAGGGATCAGCCCCAGCATTTT.

This clone was seen more than once but under ten times. This chain links TRBV19 with TRBJ1-2, with a tentative D call TRBD1 (6 bases). V was trimmed by 7 bases and J by 4 bases, leaving 13 bases between them. Germline V gives CDR1 LNHDA, CDR2 SQIVND (reference sequence). CDR3 length: 13 amino acids. CDR3 sequence: CASNGGVSYGYTF. The CDR3 nucleotides read TGTGCCAGTAATGGGGGCGTGAGCTATGGCTACACCTTC.

This chain joins TRBV25-1 and TRBJ1-1, with TRBD1 matching over 7 bases. Germline V gives CDR1 MGHDK, CDR2 SYGVNS. After removal of 3 bases from V and 3 bases from J, the junction contained 7 bases not matched to a gene. The CDR3 spans 15 residues. CDR3 sequence: CASSDSGRGDTEAFF. The CDR3 nucleotides read TGTGCCAGCAGTGACTCAGGCAGGGGGGACACTGAAGCTTTCTTT. The full variable domain, in which reference TRBV25-1 and TRBJ1-1 provide the parts outside the CDR3, is EADIYQTPRYLVIGTGKKITLECSQTMGHDKMYWYQQDPGMELHLIHYSYGVNSTEKGDLSSESTVSRIRTEHFPLTLESARPSHTSQYLCASSDSGRGDTEAFFGQGTRLTVV.

This chain links TRBV6-1 with TRBJ2-6; D remains ambiguous. CDR1 is MNHNS and CDR2 is SASEGT in the germline V gene. The CDR3 loop spans 11 amino acids. The V and J ends lost 5 bases and 17 bases respectively, with 13 bases between them. The CDR3 DNA sequence: TGTGCCAGCAGTACGTCTGGGATCTTGACTTTC. Its protein is CASSTSGILTF.

The CDR3: CASSYSKVSSTDTQYF. CDR3 DNA sequence: TGTGCCAGCAGTTACTCGAAGGTCTCTAGCACAGATACGCAGTATTTT. The chain employs TRBV6-5 and TRBJ2-3, with D unclear. Germline V gives CDR1 MNHEY, CDR2 SVGAGI. Trimming removed 0 bases from V and 0 bases from J, with 10 bases in between. CDR3 length: 16 residues.

This clone was seen a handful of times. This rearrangement joins TRBV4-3 to TRBJ1-4; tentatively, D is TRBD1 (6 bases). CDR1 and CDR2 (germline): LGHNA, YSLEER. This CDR3 is 18 amino acids long. The V gene lost 3 bases and the J gene lost 5 bases, with 22 bases spanning the gap. This CDR3 is CASSHSWWQGRGNEKLFF. CDR3 DNA: TGCGCCAGCAGCCACTCGTGGTGGCAGGGGAGGGGGAATGAAAAACTGTTTTTT.